Listed here is a single TCR beta chain. As processed by the authors: Estimated nucleated cell counts came from reference gene primer amplification. TCRdb's copy holds only in-frame clones and misses some; the assay was immunoSEQ multiplex PCR. V, J and clone size were drawn from that table, and D and trimming were deduced from the DNA. In the table there are roughly 57,000 clones, 90% to 95% of which are singletons. This sample is part of a study of blood T cell repertoires in COVID-19. Study-level information: COVID-19 samples from acute and convalescent phases originated in the United States, Italy and Spain. Nucleic acid was either cDNA or gDNA, and it came from T cells, B-cell-depleted T cells, or PBMCs.

The V end was cut by 3 bases, the J end by 0 bases, with 8 bases between. CDR3 length equals 15 residues. From germline, CDR1 is SGHTA and CDR2 FQGNSA. V usage is TRBV7-2 and J usage is TRBJ1-4; D is unresolved. The receptor was isolated from a human donor in a cohort sampled during active COVID-19. Material for sequencing was peripheral blood. The CDR3 sequence: CASSFTRSTNEKLFF. The CDR3 nucleotides are TGTGCCAGCAGCTTTACCAGGTCAACTAATGAAAAACTGTTTTTT. Variable domain in full (rest from reference TRBV7-2 and TRBJ1-4): GAGVSQSPSNKVTEKGKDVELRCDPISGHTALYWYRQSLGQGLEFLIYFQGNSAPDKSGLPSDRFSAERTGGSVSTLTIQRTQQEDSAVYLCASSFTRSTNEKLFFGSGTQLSVL.